The 21 T cell receptor beta chains below all came from one sample that was sequenced in a study of regulatory T cells in long-lasting Graves disease. According to the study, TCR beta libraries were built with iRepertoire HTBI primers and CDR3-region Arm-PCR. Each CDR3 protein is one row after TCRdb ran MiXCR on the multiplex PCR reads. Altogether around 450,000 distinct CDR3 sequences are present, about 15% being singletons, with the ten largest covering roughly 8%. As for time point: newly diagnosed GD, antithyroid drugs for less than 3 months. Researchers made the TCR library from RNA that was extracted from PBMCs. Another study also made use of these data, one on T cells in Graves' hyperthyroidism and ophthalmopathy.

Sample: peripheral blood mononuclear cells (PBMCs), taken at new diagnosis, from a patient treated with antithyroid drugs. These receptors came from a woman aged 40 to 49 with Graves disease.

This clonotype was detected only a few times. The chain is built from TRBV20-1 and TRBJ1-6; D is perhaps TRBD1 (5 bases). Germline V gives CDR1 DFQATT, CDR2 SNEGSKA (reference sequence). With 3 bases removed from V and 4 bases from J, the gap between germline ends came to 10 bases. This CDR3 has 14 amino acids. CDR3 bases: TGCAGTGCTAGGCAGGGAAGTTATAATTCACCCCTCCACTTT. This sequence encodes CSARQGSYNSPLHF.

This clonotype was counted a few times. This rearrangement joins TRBV10-3 to TRBJ2-3; 10 bases agree with TRBD1. The germline CDR1 and CDR2 sequences are ENHRY and SYGVKD. Trimming removed 6 bases from V and 3 bases from J; junction bases left unmatched: 3. The CDR3 contains 14 residues. The CDR3 bases are TGTGCCATCAGGGGGACAGGGGAGACAGATACGCAGTATTTT. Translating gives CAIRGTGETDTQYF.

This clonotype has a count of ten or more. J is TRBJ2-1 and V is TRBV11-2; D unclear. V was pared by 3 bases and J by 8 bases, with 17 bases between. The CDR3 totals 15 residues. Germline CDR1 and CDR2: SGHAT and FQNNGV. CDR3 amino acids: CASSFLRGRDHEQFF. CDR3 in DNA: TGTGCCAGCAGCTTCCTCAGAGGTAGAGATCATGAGCAGTTCTTC.

The rearrangement joins TRBV12-3 or TRBV12-4 to TRBJ2-1; 10 nucleotides align to TRBD2. The CDR3 totals 13 residues. V lost 6 bases and J lost 10; bases outside the gene matches: 6. CDR3 sequence (DNA): TGTGCCAGCAGCCCAGCGGGAGGGCCAGAGCAGTTCTTC. This translates into CASSPAGGPEQFF.

This clonotype was recorded many times. The chain combines TRBV6-2 or TRBV6-3 with TRBJ1-1; D gene uncertain. The CDR3 is 14 amino acids. V was pared by 0 bases and J by 6 bases, with 11 bases between. Germline lookup yields CDR1 MNHEY and CDR2 SVGEGT. The CDR3 DNA sequence: TGTGCCAGCAGTTACTCAGACGCTGCCGCTGAAGCTTTCTTT. This codes for CASSYSDAAAEAFF.

The V gene is TRBV29-1, the J gene TRBJ2-2; D might be TRBD2 (7 bases). This CDR3 has 15 amino acids. V gave up 6 bases and J gave up 6 bases, with 20 bases separating them. The V gene's germline CDR1 is SQVTM and CDR2 ANQGSEA. CDR3 sequence reads: CSVARRGGRAGELFF. The CDR3 DNA reads as TGCAGCGTCGCTAGGAGGGGGGGGCGCGCCGGGGAGCTGTTTTTT.

This rearrangement joins TRBV10-2 to TRBJ2-7, with D perhaps TRBD1 or TRBD2 (6 bases each). Germline V CDR1 and CDR2: WSHSY, SAAADI. The CDR3 runs to 15 residues. V was shortened by 3 bases and J by 4 bases, with 16 bases between the two germline ends. The CDR3, as DNA: TGCGCCAGCAGTGATCCGGGGGTAAGGGGGTACGAGCAGTACTTC. Residues: CASSDPGVRGYEQYF.

Worth noting for this clonotype: A read error may explain this, as a much larger clone is one base away. J is TRBJ1-6 and V is TRBV6-5, with D maybe TRBD1 (6 bases). The germline V and J ends were trimmed by 4 bases and 14 bases, with 24 bases remaining between them. CDR3 length: 16 residues. In germline, CDR1 is MNHEY, CDR2 SVGAGI. The CDR3 nucleotides are TGTGCCAGCAGTTCTATCCAGACAGGCTACCGGTCAGCCCTCCACTTT. Translated: CASSSIQTGYRSALHF.

Details on this clonotype: A much more abundant neighbour one base away suggests this may be a read error. This chain joins TRBV6-9 and TRBJ1-5, with D hard to call. There are 17 residues in the CDR3. Germline CDR1 reads MNHGY; CDR2 reads SVAAGI. With 3 bases removed from V and 9 bases from J, the gap between germline ends came to 24 bases. DNA of the CDR3: TGTGCCAGCAGTTACACTCCCCGCCCGGACCAGATTCGGCCCCAGCATTTT. Protein product: CASSYTPRPDQIRPQHF.

This clonotype was found many times. The J gene is TRBJ2-3, the V gene TRBV20-1; D gene unclear. The V end lost 6 bases, the J end lost 0 bases, and 10 bases lay between the germline ends. The CDR3 totals 13 residues. Germline-derived CDR1 and CDR2 are DFQATT and SNEGSKA (reference sequence). Written as DNA, the CDR3 is TGCAGTGCCACCCCCCTTAGCACAGATACGCAGTATTTT. It specifies CSATPLSTDTQYF.

This clonotype was detected many times. The chain is built from TRBV29-1 and TRBJ2-5, with 14 bases aligning to TRBD2. Losses at the gene ends were 1 base for V and 3 bases for J; bases not matched to a gene: 10. The CDR3 has 18 amino acids. In germline, CDR1 is SQVTM, CDR2 ANQGSEA. CDR3 nucleotides: TGCAGCGTTGAAGTTGGGACTAGCGGGAGTCTGTTAGAAGAGACCCAGTACTTC. Protein sequence: CSVEVGTSGSLLEETQYF.

Many counts were recorded for this clonotype. V gene TRBV28 combines with J gene TRBJ2-1; 7 bases match TRBD2. The CDR3 runs to 12 residues. V lost 3 bases and J lost 13; bases outside the gene matches: 6. Germline CDR1 is MDHEN and CDR2 is SYDVKM. CDR3 protein: CASSLGGDPQFF. CDR3 in DNA: TGTGCCAGCAGTTTGGGGGGGGACCCTCAGTTCTTC.

This clonotype was seen a few times. The chain combines TRBV6-1 with TRBJ2-2; D possibly corresponds to TRBD1 (5 bases). The germline V gene encodes CDR1 MNHNS and CDR2 SASEGT. Trimming removed 5 bases from V and 7 bases from J, with 20 bases in between. The CDR3 totals 16 residues. This CDR3 reads CASSQSFQGVSGELFF. The CDR3 DNA reads as TGTGCCAGCAGTCAATCGTTTCAGGGTGTAAGCGGGGAGCTGTTTTTT.

This clonotype has ten or more counts. The rearrangement links TRBV4-1 to TRBJ2-7, with 9 bases lining up with TRBD2. The CDR3 contains 14 residues. In germline, CDR1 is MGHRA, CDR2 YSYEKL. The trim removed 3 bases at V and 3 bases at J, leaving 3 bases unmatched. The CDR3 DNA reads TGCGCCAGCAGCCAGGCTAGCGGGAACTACGAGCAGTACTTC. Its translation: CASSQASGNYEQYF.

This clonotype was seen repeatedly, ten times or more. The V gene is TRBV7-2, the J gene TRBJ2-5; D is perhaps TRBD2 (5 bases). Germline lookup yields CDR1 SGHTA and CDR2 FQGNSA. The V end was cut by 1 base, the J end by 7 bases, with 16 bases between. This CDR3 region has 15 residues. The CDR3 DNA follows: TGTGCCAGCAGCTTAGATGCGTCCGTTCGGGGGACCCAGTACTTC. This translates into CASSLDASVRGTQYF.

This clonotype was picked up one time. The CDR3 does not end in the conserved phenylalanine or tryptophan, so this is likely a read error. The chain has TRBV9 and TRBJ2-1; the D is unclear. Germline V gene data show CDR1 as SGDLS and CDR2 as YYNGEE. The CDR3 spans 15 residues. V gave up 4 bases and J gave up 0 bases, with 11 bases separating them. CDR3 loop: CASSPGASSYNEQFS. The CDR3 DNA is TGTGCCAGCAGCCCCGGTGCGAGCTCCTACAATGAGCAGTTCTCC.

The rearrangement uses TRBV20-1 and TRBJ2-1; D remains unclear. The V and J ends lost 0 bases and 0 bases respectively, with 12 bases between them. Germline V lookup: CDR1 DFQATT, CDR2 SNEGSKA (reference sequence). The CDR3 is 16 residues long. CDR3 amino acids: CSARDPVLSSYNEQFF. In DNA form, the CDR3 reads TGCAGTGCTAGAGATCCCGTCCTGAGCTCCTACAATGAGCAGTTCTTC.

The V gene is TRBV12-5, the J gene TRBJ2-1; D is unclear. CDR1 and CDR2 from the germline V gene are LGHNT and FRNRAP. CDR3 length: 11 amino acids. V was cut by 2 bases and J by 10 bases, with 6 bases left in between. The CDR3 DNA sequence: TGTGCTAGTGGTTTGCTTGGCGAGCAGTTCTTC. Its protein product is CASGLLGEQFF.

This clonotype has only a few counts. The chain joins TRBV3-1 to TRBJ1-1; D is undetermined. The CDR3 covers 17 residues. The germline CDR1 and CDR2 sequences are LGHDT and YNNKEL (reference sequence). The V gene lost 0 bases and the J gene lost 0 bases, with 14 bases spanning the gap. The CDR3 coding sequence is TGTGCCAGCAGCCAAGACTCGGGAGAATATATGAACACTGAAGCTTTCTTT. This encodes CASSQDSGEYMNTEAFF.

This clonotype was seen ten or more times. This chain links TRBV6-1 with TRBJ2-3; 7 bases line up with TRBD2. The CDR3 covers 18 residues. Per the germline V gene, CDR1 is MNHNS and CDR2 is SASEGT. V lost 3 bases and J lost 2; bases outside the gene matches: 14. CDR3 nucleotides: TGTGCCAGCAGTGATCCTCATTTTTTCCGGGAGGTCACAGATACGCAGTATTTT. It encodes CASSDPHFFREVTDTQYF.

The V call is TRBV24-1, the J call TRBJ2-2; D is undetermined. Germline V CDR1 and CDR2: KGHDR, SFDVKD. V was clipped by 4 bases and J by 1 base, with 3 bases between them. The CDR3 consists of 13 residues. CDR3 DNA: TGTGCCACCAGTGACAGGAACACCGGGGAGCTGTTTTTT. Encoded protein: CATSDRNTGELFF.